The sequence of this T cell receptor beta chain was determined in a study of response to subunit inactivated influenza vaccine. Study-level points and caveats: New T cells are recruited in small numbers by each seasonal influenza vaccination, according to the authors' suggestion.

TCRdb re-derived calls from the RT-PCR reads in MiXCR, one entry per CDR3 protein. There are approximately 250,000 distinct CDR3 sequences in the sample; more than 10% occur only once, and approximately 7.8% lies in the top ten. The CDR3 runs 17 residues. Germline V gene lookup returns CDR1 LGHDT and CDR2 YNNKEL (reference sequence). V lost 4 bases, J lost 1 base, and 19 bases lay in between. This clonotype was detected only a few times. The antigen remains unidentified. This sequence originates from a man between 50 and 59 years old who received an inactivated influenza vaccine. V usage is TRBV3-1 and J usage is TRBJ2-5; maybe TRBD2 (6 bases). The input for sequencing was non-naive T cells sorted from PBMCs, taken less than 15 days before vaccination. For the CDR3, the DNA is TGTGCCAGCAGCCCCTCGGGTTATCGGGAGTTCCAAGAGACCCAGTACTTC. Its translation: CASSPSGYREFQETQYF.